Listed below are T cell receptor beta chains from one sample, sequenced in a study of blood T cell repertoires in COVID-19. The repertoire was sequenced with immunoSEQ multiplex PCR; TCRdb's copy has only in-frame clones and lacks some. The table lists a few hundred thousand clones, about four fifths of them singletons. Sequences were obtained from peripheral blood. The receptors were sampled from a woman in her forties who had recovered from COVID-19. The CDR3 runs from the conserved cysteine through the conserved F or W. The D gene is left open where the match is weak. Clone size, where shown, is once, few, many, or a class for clones that have expanded.

d_call | clone_size | cdr3_length | j_call | v_call | cdr3_nt | cdr3_aa
NA | NA | 11 | TRBJ1-2 | TRBV20-1 | TGCAGTGCTAGAGATAAACGGGGCTACACCTTC | CSARDKRGYTF
NA | NA | 11 | TRBJ2-1 | TRBV2 | TGTGCCAGCACCCCTGAGAATGAGCAGTTCTTC | CASTPENEQFF
TRBD1 | NA | 19 | TRBJ1-2 | TRBV7-9 | TGTGCCAGCAGCTTCCCCGGGACAGGGGGCATCCCCGTATACTATGGCTACACCTTC | CASSFPGTGGIPVYYGYTF
TRBD2 | NA | 18 | TRBJ2-7 | TRBV7-2 | TGTGCCAGCAGCTTACCATCTTGGACTAGCGGGAAATCCTACGAGCAGTACTTC | CASSLPSWTSGKSYEQYF
NA | NA | 12 | TRBJ2-7 | TRBV29-1 | TGCAGCGTTGAACTTAGCCCTTACGAGCAGTACTTC | CSVELSPYEQYF
NA | NA | 21 | TRBJ1-2 | TRBV18 | TGTGCCAGCTCACCCTTTGGAAATCCCTATTTACAGGGTCCTGTAGACTATGGCTACACCTTC | CASSPFGNPYLQGPVDYGYTF
TRBD1 | few | 14 | TRBJ1-4 | TRBV6-5 | TGTGCCAGCAGACAGGGACAGGGTGTGGAAAAACTGTTTTTT | CASRQGQGVEKLFF
NA | NA | 13 | TRBJ2-7 | TRBV23-1 | TGCGCCAGCAGTCTCAGGACTACCTACGAGCAGTACTTC | CASSLRTTYEQYF
NA | NA | 13 | TRBJ2-5 | TRBV5-5 | TGTGCCAGCAGCCCTCAGTGGGGCGAGACCCAGTACTTC | CASSPQWGETQYF
TRBD1 | NA | 13 | TRBJ1-2 | TRBV6-5 | TGTGCCAGCAGCTCAGGACAGGGTTATGGCTACACCTTC | CASSSGQGYGYTF
NA | NA | 12 | TRBJ1-1 | TRBV10-1 | TGCGCCAGCAGTGCATTAGGAGGGAAAGCTTTCTTT | CASSALGGKAFF
NA | NA | 11 | TRBJ2-7 | TRBV20-1 | TGCAGCCAGACAGCCGCCTACGAGCAGTACTTC | CSQTAAYEQYF
NA | once | 13 | TRBJ2-5 | TRBV7-9 | TGTGCCAGCAGCTTAACTGGGGCAGAGACCCAGTACTTC | CASSLTGAETQYF
NA | NA | 16 | TRBJ1-5 | TRBV6-2/TRBV6-3 | TGTGCCAGCAGTTACCCCATCGACAGTCGCAATCAGCCCCAGCATTTT | CASSYPIDSRNQPQHF
NA | NA | 14 | TRBJ1-6 | TRBV11-2 | TGTGCCAGCAGCCGGGACATTATCCTTCACCCCCTCCACTTT | CASSRDIILHPLHF
NA | NA | 13 | TRBJ2-5 | TRBV12-3/TRBV12-4 | TGTGCCAGCAGTCTTGCGGAGGGAGAGACCCAGTACTTC | CASSLAEGETQYF
NA | NA | 14 | TRBJ2-5 | TRBV6-5 | TGTGCCAGCAGATACACAGGGCTCCAAGAGACCCAGTACTTC | CASRYTGLQETQYF
NA | NA | 13 | TRBJ1-5 | TRBV2 | TGTGCCAGTACTCTAGATAGCAATCAGCCCCAGCATTTT | CASTLDSNQPQHF
TRBD1 | NA | 15 | TRBJ1-6 | TRBV19 | TGTGCCAGTAGTATGGGGACAGGGCCGAGTTCACCCCTCCACTTT | CASSMGTGPSSPLHF
NA | NA | 14 | TRBJ1-1 | TRBV11-2 | TGTGCCAGCAGCTATGGACAGCTAAACACTGAAGCTTTCTTT | CASSYGQLNTEAFF
TRBD2 | NA | 15 | TRBJ2-1 | TRBV6-5 | TGTGCCAGCAGTTACTCAGCGGGGGGACTCAATGAGCAGTTCTTC | CASSYSAGGLNEQFF
TRBD1 | NA | 13 | TRBJ1-5 | TRBV5-1 | TGCGCCAGCAGCTTACAGGGGGATCAGCCCCAGCATTTT | CASSLQGDQPQHF
TRBD1 | NA | 15 | TRBJ1-6 | TRBV11-2 | TGTGCCAGCAGCTTAGAGGGACAGGGAACGTCACCCCTCCACTTT | CASSLEGQGTSPLHF
TRBD1 | NA | 18 | TRBJ2-6 | TRBV14 | TGTGCCAGCAGCCAAGTCCGGACAGGGGGCCTAGGGGCCAACGTCCTGACTTTC | CASSQVRTGGLGANVLTF
NA | NA | 17 | TRBJ1-1 | TRBV5-4 | TGTGCCAGCAGCTTGAATTGGGTAGGAACAGGGAACACTGAAGCTTTCTTT | CASSLNWVGTGNTEAFF
NA | NA | 14 | TRBJ1-2 | TRBV25-1 | TGTGCCAGCAGTGAATTCCAGGGGTACGGCGGCTACACCTTC | CASSEFQGYGGYTF
TRBD1 | NA | 16 | TRBJ1-2 | TRBV11-3 | TGTGCCAGCAGCACTGTCGGGGCAGGGGGCTTGTATGGCTACACCTTC | CASSTVGAGGLYGYTF
NA | NA | 12 | TRBJ2-7 | TRBV29-1 | TGCAGCGTGCGGACATCGGCCTACGAGCAGTACTTC | CSVRTSAYEQYF
NA | once | 15 | TRBJ2-7 | TRBV7-9 | TGTGCCAGCAGCCGCGGACGGGGGTCGGGGAACGAGCAGTACTTC | CASSRGRGSGNEQYF
NA | once | 12 | TRBJ1-1 | TRBV29-1 | TGCAGCGCTATGACAGGGAACACTGAAGCTTTCTTT | CSAMTGNTEAFF
TRBD1 | NA | 13 | TRBJ2-7 | TRBV30 | TGTGCCTGGAGTGACTGGGACAGGGGCGAGCAGTACTTC | CAWSDWDRGEQYF
NA | NA | 14 | TRBJ1-5 | TRBV6-6 | TGTGCCAGCAGTTACACCCAGGGCAATCAGCCCCAGCATTTT | CASSYTQGNQPQHF
TRBD1 | NA | 15 | TRBJ1-1 | TRBV18 | TGTGCCAGCTCACAGTGGGACAGCATGAACACTGAAGCTTTCTTT | CASSQWDSMNTEAFF
TRBD1 | NA | 14 | TRBJ2-5 | TRBV19 | TGTGCCAGTAGCCGGACAGGGCTGTTGGAGACCCAGTACTTC | CASSRTGLLETQYF
TRBD1 | NA | 17 | TRBJ1-5 | TRBV19 | TGTGCCAGTAGACCCGGGACAGGGGGCCGAGGCAATCAGCCCCAGCATTTT | CASRPGTGGRGNQPQHF
TRBD1 | NA | 15 | TRBJ2-2 | TRBV19 | TGTGCCAGTAGTGCCCGGGACAGGACGGCCGGGGAGCTGTTTTTT | CASSARDRTAGELFF
TRBD1 | few | 15 | TRBJ2-7 | TRBV11-1 | TGTGCCAGCAGCGGACGGGACAGGGGATTGTACGAGCAGTACTTC | CASSGRDRGLYEQYF